The next 20 T cell receptor beta chains were all read from a single sample in a study of human T cells and chemical hapten exposure. In TCRdb, the RACE reads were re-called with MiXCR into one record per CDR3 protein. The sample gives over 95,000 distinct CDR3 sequences, around 11% of which show up once; 2% to 2.5% is in the top ten. Time point reported: patch test 1, 2 weeks after DPC sensitization. Documented treatment: therapeutic diphenylcyclopropenone sensitization with weekly scalp DPC. Source: whole blood, taken in connection with sensitization to the hapten diphenylcyclopropenone (DPC). The receptors come from a middle-aged woman with alopecia areata. Some clones in this sample may be carry-over from other donors' samples.

The chain couples TRBV2 to TRBJ2-1; TRBD2 might be the D (5 bases). Trimming stripped 4 bases from V and 4 bases from J, with 14 bases between. Germline V gene lookup returns CDR1 SNHLY and CDR2 FYNNEI. This CDR3 has 15 amino acids. The CDR3 is CASSVRGLGYNEQFF. The CDR3 coding sequence is TGTGCCAGCAGTGTTCGCGGGCTGGGTTACAATGAGCAGTTCTTC.

This clonotype has more than one count but fewer than ten. The rearrangement joins TRBV28 to TRBJ1-1; D remains unclear. The V end was cut by 5 bases, the J end by 6 bases, with 16 bases between. Germline lookup yields CDR1 MDHEN and CDR2 SYDVKM. CDR3 length equals 14 residues. CDR3 amino acids: CASSLSSWGAEAFF. In DNA form, the CDR3 reads TGTGCCAGCAGTCTCTCCTCTTGGGGTGCTGAAGCTTTCTTT.

This clonotype was seen only a few times. The chain is built from TRBV15 and TRBJ2-5, with D possibly matching TRBD1 (6 bases). CDR3 size: 15 residues. V dropped 0 bases and J dropped 5 bases, with 13 bases sitting between them. Germline values: CDR1 LNHNV, CDR2 YYDKDF (reference sequence). The chain's CDR3 is CATSRDDRGGETQYF. The CDR3 bases are TGTGCCACCAGCAGAGACGACAGAGGGGGTGAGACCCAGTACTTC.

As to this clonotype: At one end the junction does not follow the germline gene, possibly because of a read error. The chain couples TRBV27 to TRBJ2-7; D is unclear. CDR1 MNHEY and CDR2 SMNVEV come from the germline V gene (reference sequence). The CDR3 runs 11 residues. CDR3 nucleotide sequence: TGTGCCAGCAGTCCCACCAGAACCCCGGAATTC. It codes for CASSPTRTPEF.

The J gene is TRBJ2-3, the V gene TRBV29-1; 9 bases are a match to TRBD2. The length of the CDR3 is 14 residues. V lost 7 bases, J lost 3 bases, and 8 bases stayed unmatched. In germline, CDR1 is SQVTM, CDR2 ANQGSEA. In nucleotides, the CDR3 is TGCAGCGCAAATAGCGGGAGCCGGACAGATACGCAGTATTTT. Translated, it gives CSANSGSRTDTQYF.

This clonotype has more than one count but fewer than ten. The V and J genes are TRBV28 and TRBJ2-3; D gene uncertain. CDR1 and CDR2 (germline): MDHEN, SYDVKM. V lost 7 bases and J lost 1, with 3 bases in between. The CDR3 sequence is 11 residues long. Here the CDR3 DNA reads TGTGCCAGCAAGGGCACAGATACGCAGTATTTT. Protein sequence: CASKGTDTQYF.

By frequency in the sample, this clonotype is medium-sized. The chain couples TRBV28 to TRBJ2-2; D is possibly TRBD2 (6 bases). Trimming left V 5 bases short and J 4 bases short, with 11 bases between. This CDR3 region has 14 residues. CDR1 is MDHEN and CDR2 is SYDVKM in the germline V gene. Here the CDR3 DNA reads TGTGCCAGCAGTCCCTTGGGGGGCACCGGGGAGCTGTTTTTT. It codes for CASSPLGGTGELFF.

V and J are TRBV13 and TRBJ1-1; no firm D call. CDR3 length: 13 amino acids. Germline values: CDR1 PRHDT, CDR2 FYEKMQ (reference sequence). V was shortened by 2 bases and J by 9 bases, with 13 bases between the two germline ends. The DNA for the CDR3 is TGTGCCAGCAGCTTAAGTTACGCAACCAAAGCTTTCTTT. Protein sequence: CASSLSYATKAFF.

This chain links TRBV7-9 with TRBJ2-6; D is ambiguous. The CDR3 spans 12 residues. Germline V gene lookup returns CDR1 SEHNR and CDR2 FQNEAQ (reference sequence). The V gene lost 5 bases and the J gene lost 10 bases, with 9 bases spanning the gap. CDR3 loop: CASSPMKNVLTF. CDR3 sequence (DNA): TGTGCCAGCAGCCCGATGAAGAACGTCCTGACTTTC.

This clonotype came up a few times. This sequence joins TRBV20-1 and TRBJ2-1; 7 bases map to TRBD1. The V and J ends lost 7 bases and 2 bases, in that order; junction bases with no gene match: 2. This CDR3 has 12 residues. Germline-derived CDR1 and CDR2 are DFQATT and SNEGSKA (reference sequence). In DNA form, the CDR3 reads TGCAGTGAGCAGGGGGCCTACAATGAGCAGTTCTTC. Its translation: CSEQGAYNEQFF.

In its sample, this clonotype was seen many times. V gene TRBV12-3 or TRBV12-4 combines with J gene TRBJ2-5, with 7 bases aligning to TRBD1. V was clipped by 6 bases and J by 5 bases; unmatched bases: 3. The CDR3 has 12 residues. Here the CDR3 reads CASREGAETQYF. CDR3 DNA sequence: TGTGCCAGCAGAGAGGGGGCCGAGACCCAGTACTTC.

This clonotype has more than one count but fewer than ten. This sequence joins TRBV7-2 and TRBJ2-2; no reliable D call. The V end lost 3 bases, the J end lost 1 base, and 9 bases lay between the germline ends. Germline loops: CDR1 SGHTA, CDR2 FQGNSA. The CDR3 covers 15 residues. The CDR3 loop reads CASSFDLLNTGELFF. The DNA for the CDR3 is TGTGCCAGCAGCTTTGACCTGCTGAACACCGGGGAGCTGTTTTTT.

The V and J genes are TRBV7-9 and TRBJ1-4; no clear D. Trimming removed 8 bases at V and 5 bases at J, with 12 bases between. Germline-derived CDR1 and CDR2 are SEHNR and FQNEAQ (reference sequence). CDR3 length: 13 amino acids. The CDR3 reads CASGPSSNEKLFF. CDR3 DNA sequence: TGTGCCAGCGGCCCGTCTTCCAATGAAAAACTGTTTTTT.

This chain connects TRBV7-2 to TRBJ2-3, with D tentatively TRBD2 (6 bases). The CDR3 length is 15 residues. The germline V gene encodes CDR1 SGHTA and CDR2 FQGNSA. This CDR3 reads CASSQNGRPEDTQYF. The CDR3 DNA sequence: TGTGCTTCGTCCCAGAACGGGAGACCCGAAGATACGCAGTATTTT.

The genes are TRBV18 and TRBJ1-1; D remains unclear. Germline CDR1 reads KGHSH; CDR2 reads LQKENI. The CDR3 runs to 13 residues. Trimming stripped 5 bases from V and 0 bases from J, with 7 bases between. CDR3 nucleotide sequence: TGTGCCAGCTCAGGGCGGATGAACACTGAAGCTTTCTTT. Its translation is CASSGRMNTEAFF.

In this sample, this clonotype turned up a few times. V usage is TRBV12-3 or TRBV12-4 and J usage is TRBJ2-1; TRBD2 matches at 9 bases. This CDR3 comprises 14 residues. V shed 6 bases, J shed 4 bases, and the junction held 4 bases outside the gene matches. CDR3 bases: TGTGCCAGCAGCGTTAGCGGGAGATACAATGAGCAGTTCTTC. Translated: CASSVSGRYNEQFF.

The CDR3 loop is CASSAAGTASYEQYF. The DNA for the CDR3 is TGTGCCAGCAGTGCTGCCGGGACAGCAAGCTACGAGCAGTACTTC. This chain connects TRBV12-3 or TRBV12-4 to TRBJ2-7; 7 bases match TRBD1. The CDR3 is 15 amino acids. Trimming took 5 bases from V and 3 from J; bases not matched to a gene: 10.

This chain joins TRBV5-4 and TRBJ2-3; 10 bases are shared with TRBD2. CDR1 and CDR2 from the germline V gene are SGHNT and YYREEE (reference sequence). The CDR3 has 16 residues. J lost 2 bases, V lost 2 bases, and 5 bases had no gene match. The CDR3 DNA reads TGTGCCAGCAGCTTAAGGACTAGCGGACACACAGATACGCAGTATTTT. This codes for CASSLRTSGHTDTQYF.

This clonotype was counted many times. V and J are TRBV3-1 and TRBJ2-2, with D possibly TRBD2 on 5 matching bases. V was shortened by 0 bases and J by 4 bases, with 9 bases between the two germline ends. Germline-derived CDR1 and CDR2 are LGHDT and YNNKEL (reference sequence). The CDR3 runs 15 residues. Written as DNA, the CDR3 is TGTGCCAGCAGCCAAGATCGGGGAAGCACCGGGGAGCTGTTTTTT. Translation: CASSQDRGSTGELFF.

This clonotype was detected a few times. The rearrangement joins TRBV20-1 to TRBJ2-1; 10 bases fit TRBD2. The CDR3 length is 14 residues. Germline CDR1 is DFQATT and CDR2 is SNEGSKA (reference sequence). Trimming cost V 1 base and J 6 bases; bases outside gene matches: 3. The CDR3 nucleotides are TGCAGTGCTAGAGTGGCTAGCGGGAGCAATGAGCAGTTCTTC. Protein product: CSARVASGSNEQFF.